The 12 T cell receptor beta chains below all came from one sample that was sequenced in a study of blood T cell repertoires in COVID-19. Repertoires were generated with immunoSEQ multiplex PCR, while TCRdb's copy carries only in-frame clones and drops some. The sample lists about 180,000 clones, about 82% occurring once. The sample consisted of PBMCs or T cells enriched from blood (not recorded which). The receptors were sampled from a woman aged 25 to 45 who had recovered from COVID-19.

The chain combines TRBV28 with TRBJ1-4; the match to TRBD1 covers 9 bases. After removal of 3 bases from V and 9 bases from J, the junction contained 5 bases not matched to a gene. This CDR3 has 14 residues. Germline CDR1 is MDHEN and CDR2 is SYDVKM. The CDR3 loop reads CASSFDDRGKKLFF. In DNA form, the CDR3 reads TGTGCCAGCAGTTTTGATGACAGGGGGAAAAAACTGTTTTTT.

The chain uses TRBV11-2 and TRBJ1-4; D is undetermined. The ends were cut back, 5 bases at V and 0 bases at J, with 16 bases in the middle. Looked up from germline, CDR1 is SGHAT and CDR2 is FQNNGV. The length of the CDR3 is 17 residues. CDR3 nucleotide sequence: TGTGCCAGCAGCGCAGGCCCCAGCCTTGCAACTAATGAAAAACTGTTTTTT. As protein: CASSAGPSLATNEKLFF.

The chain joins TRBV18 to TRBJ1-2, with D tentatively TRBD1 (5 bases). The CDR3 covers 16 residues. Trimming removed 1 base at V and 5 bases at J, with 17 bases between. Germline V lookup: CDR1 KGHSH, CDR2 LQKENI. CDR3 in amino acids: CASSPQEGNPLYGYTF. CDR3 coding DNA: TGTGCCAGCTCACCACAGGAGGGGAACCCTCTATATGGCTACACCTTC.

The chain joins TRBV15 to TRBJ2-5; possibly TRBD2 for D (5 bases). This CDR3 is built from 15 residues. Germline loops: CDR1 LNHNV, CDR2 YYDKDF (reference sequence). V was pared by 0 bases and J by 5 bases, with 13 bases between. The CDR3, as DNA: TGTGCCACCAGCAGAGATGGAGGCAATTGGGAGACCCAGTACTTC. It yields the protein CATSRDGGNWETQYF.

V and J are TRBV11-2 and TRBJ1-5; TRBD1 might be the D (5 bases). V was shortened by 5 bases and J by 1 base, with 12 bases between the two germline ends. Per the germline V gene, CDR1 is SGHAT and CDR2 is FQNNGV. This CDR3 has 15 residues. CDR3 amino acids: CASSPQGGSNQPQHF. In DNA, the CDR3 is TGTGCCAGCAGCCCTCAGGGAGGGAGCAATCAGCCCCAGCATTTT.

CDR3 DNA: TGTGCCAGCAGCCAAGGGGACAGGGGGATAAGGTACGAGCAGTACTTC. Protein product: CASSQGDRGIRYEQYF. This chain joins TRBV4-2 and TRBJ2-7; 11 nucleotides match TRBD1. V was pared by 1 base and J by 4 bases, with 6 bases of the junction left unmatched. Germline V lookup: CDR1 LGHNA, CDR2 YNFKEQ. This CDR3 has 16 residues.

The genes are TRBV5-1 and TRBJ1-2; 7 bases match TRBD1. J lost 2 bases, V lost 3 bases, and 10 bases had no gene match. Germline V gene lookup returns CDR1 SGHRS and CDR2 YFSETQ. The CDR3 contains 16 residues. CDR3 DNA: TGCGCCAGCAGCTGGGGGACAGTCCAGCCCAACTATGGCTACACCTTC. Encoded protein: CASSWGTVQPNYGYTF.

The V gene is TRBV5-6, the J gene TRBJ2-3, with 9 bases identical to TRBD2. The CDR3 is 18 amino acids. Germline CDR1 reads SGHDT; CDR2 reads YYEEEE. Trimming cost V 0 bases and J 4 bases; bases outside gene matches: 12. This CDR3 reads CASSLGGLAPIGADTQYF. The CDR3 DNA is TGTGCCAGCAGCTTGGGAGGACTAGCGCCAATCGGGGCAGATACGCAGTATTTT.

The chain is built from TRBV2 and TRBJ2-5; maybe TRBD2 (6 bases). Germline V gene sequence: CDR1 SNHLY, CDR2 FYNNEI. V shed 6 bases and J shed 2 bases, with 10 bases lying between them. This CDR3 spans 13 amino acids. The CDR3 sequence is CASREGLQETQYF. For the CDR3, the DNA is TGTGCCAGCAGGGAGGGACTTCAAGAGACCCAGTACTTC.

The table lists this clone with a count of one. The chain joins TRBV5-1 to TRBJ1-1; no clear D. The CDR3 runs to 13 residues. Trimming stripped 4 bases from V and 6 bases from J, with 13 bases between. Germline CDR1 reads SGHRS; CDR2 reads YFSETQ. CDR3 loop: CASSPGGSSEAFF. CDR3 sequence (DNA): TGCGCCAGCAGCCCCGGCGGGTCTTCTGAAGCTTTCTTT.

The chain uses TRBV7-9 and TRBJ2-7; 8 nucleotides agree with TRBD2. The CDR3 loop spans 16 amino acids. From germline, CDR1 is SEHNR and CDR2 FQNEAQ (reference sequence). Trimming took 4 bases from V and 2 from J; bases not matched to a gene: 10. CDR3 residues: CASSSSIAGNTYEQYF. The CDR3 DNA follows: TGTGCCAGCAGCTCCAGTATAGCGGGAAATACCTACGAGCAGTACTTC.

This clone was detected once. This chain joins TRBV5-6 and TRBJ2-1, with D possibly TRBD2 on 5 matching bases. From germline, CDR1 is SGHDT and CDR2 YYEEEE. The CDR3 has 11 residues. Trimming took off 0 bases at V and 10 bases at J, with 5 bases between the two ends. CDR3 DNA sequence: TGTGCCAGCAGCTTGGGACTAGAGCAGTTCTTC. It is translated as CASSLGLEQFF.